This T cell receptor beta chain was profiled in a study of cytomegalovirus exposure and HLA in healthy donors. Germline CDR1 reads PRHDT; CDR2 reads FYEKMQ (reference sequence). V was clipped by 5 bases and J by 8 bases; unmatched bases: 7. The CDR3 runs to 15 residues. The PCR employed 60 Vbeta primers together with 13 Jbeta primers. The assay was immunoSEQ multiplex PCR, and TCRdb's table has in-frame clones only and misses some. Of roughly 110,000 clones listed, about 74% are singletons. The origin of this receptor is a man in his thirties or forties in good health and CMV-seropositive. Material: PBMCs. This chain joins TRBV13 and TRBJ1-4; the match to TRBD1 covers 11 bases. The CDR3 region has the DNA TGTGCCAGCAGCCTACGGACAGGGGGCGGGGAAAAACTGTTTTTT. This gives the protein CASSLRTGGGEKLFF. The entire variable domain, with the rest obtained from reference TRBV13 and TRBJ1-4, is as follows: AAGVIQSPRHLIKEKRETATLKCYPIPRHDTVYWYQQGPGQDPQFLISFYEKMQSDKGSIPDRFSAQQFSDYHSELNMSSLELGDSALYFCASSLRTGGGEKLFFGSGTQLSVL.